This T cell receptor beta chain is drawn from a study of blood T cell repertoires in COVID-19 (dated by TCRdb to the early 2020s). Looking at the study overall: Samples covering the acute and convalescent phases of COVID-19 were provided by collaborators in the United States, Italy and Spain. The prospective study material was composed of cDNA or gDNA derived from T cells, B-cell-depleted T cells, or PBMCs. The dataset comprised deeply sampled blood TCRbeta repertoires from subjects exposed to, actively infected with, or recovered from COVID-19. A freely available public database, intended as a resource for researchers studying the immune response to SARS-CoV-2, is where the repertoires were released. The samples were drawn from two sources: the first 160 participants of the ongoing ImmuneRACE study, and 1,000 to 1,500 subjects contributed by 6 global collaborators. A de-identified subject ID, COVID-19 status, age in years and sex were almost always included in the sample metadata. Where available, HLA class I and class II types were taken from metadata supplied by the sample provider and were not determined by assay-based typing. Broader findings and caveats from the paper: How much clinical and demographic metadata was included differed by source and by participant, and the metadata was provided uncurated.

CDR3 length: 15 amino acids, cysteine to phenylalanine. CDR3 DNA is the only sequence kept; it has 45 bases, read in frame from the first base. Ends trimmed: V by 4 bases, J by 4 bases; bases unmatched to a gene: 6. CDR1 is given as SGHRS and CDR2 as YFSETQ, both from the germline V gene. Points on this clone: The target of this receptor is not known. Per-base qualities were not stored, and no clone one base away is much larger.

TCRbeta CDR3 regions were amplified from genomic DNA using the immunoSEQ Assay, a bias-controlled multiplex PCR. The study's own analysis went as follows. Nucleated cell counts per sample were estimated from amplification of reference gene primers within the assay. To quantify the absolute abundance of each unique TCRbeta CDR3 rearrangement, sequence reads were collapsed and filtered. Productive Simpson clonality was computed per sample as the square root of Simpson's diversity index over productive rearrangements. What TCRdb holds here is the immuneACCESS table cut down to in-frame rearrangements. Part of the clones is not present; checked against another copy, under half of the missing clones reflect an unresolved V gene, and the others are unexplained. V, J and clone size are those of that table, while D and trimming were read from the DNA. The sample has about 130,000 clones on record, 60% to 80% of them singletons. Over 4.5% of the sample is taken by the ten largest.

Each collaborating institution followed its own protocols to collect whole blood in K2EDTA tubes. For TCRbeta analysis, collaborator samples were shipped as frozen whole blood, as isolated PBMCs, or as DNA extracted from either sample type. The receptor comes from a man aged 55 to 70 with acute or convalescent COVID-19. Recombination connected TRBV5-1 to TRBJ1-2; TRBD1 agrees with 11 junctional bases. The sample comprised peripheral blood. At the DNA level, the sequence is TGCGCCAGCAGCGCGGGACAGGGGGATTTCTATGGCTACACCTTC. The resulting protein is CASSAGQGDFYGYTF.